This T cell receptor beta chain appears in the sequencing data of a study of blood T cell repertoires in COVID-19. V was clipped by 2 bases and J by 4 bases; unmatched bases: 10. The CDR3 is 16 amino acids. Generated by immunoSEQ multiplex PCR, the TCRdb table keeps only in-frame clones and is missing some. The sample records approximately 260,000 clones, about 80% being singletons. The clonotype originates from a man aged 50 to 59 who had recovered from COVID-19. Sequencing used PBMCs or T cells enriched from blood (not recorded which). The chain couples TRBV23-1 to TRBJ2-7; 8 nucleotides agree with TRBD1. TRBV23-1 is classed as an ORF, of uncertain function. CDR3 residues: CASSQGLRDRPYEQYF. The CDR3, as DNA: TGCGCCAGCAGTCAAGGACTCCGGGACAGGCCTTACGAGCAGTACTTC.